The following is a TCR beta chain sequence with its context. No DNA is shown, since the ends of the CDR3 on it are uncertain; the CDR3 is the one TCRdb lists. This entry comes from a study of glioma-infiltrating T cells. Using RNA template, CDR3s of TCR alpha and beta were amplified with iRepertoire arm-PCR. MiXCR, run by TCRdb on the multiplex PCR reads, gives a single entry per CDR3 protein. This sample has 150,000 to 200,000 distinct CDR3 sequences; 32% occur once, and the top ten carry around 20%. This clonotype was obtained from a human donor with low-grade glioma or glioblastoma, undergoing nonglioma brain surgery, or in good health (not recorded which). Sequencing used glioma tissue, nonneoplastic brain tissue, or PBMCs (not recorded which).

CDR3 amino acids: CASSSSGANEQYF. The chain employs TRBV6-2 or TRBV6-3 and TRBJ2-7; the D call in the table, TRBD1, was not verified against the DNA. The CDR3 is 13 residues long, ends included. The V gene's germline CDR1 is MNHEY and CDR2 SVGEGT.